This is a list of T cell receptor beta chains from one sample in a study of lymphopenia after photon versus proton radiotherapy. Clones were read by immunoSEQ multiplex PCR, and TCRdb kept only the in-frame ones, dropping some. Of about 6,900 clones listed, about 80% are singletons. The starting material was peripheral blood, obtained from a patient treated with photon-based radiotherapy. These receptors were collected from a man under 40 with gastric cancer. Both conserved end residues are part of each CDR3. A D gene is named only where the DNA matches it firmly. The size entry is marked missing in some rows and otherwise reads once, few, many or a size class.

DNA,CDR3,V,D,J,size
TGTGCCAGCAGGGGACAGGGAGGCACCTACGAGCAGTACTTC,CASRGQGGTYEQYF,TRBV28,TRBD1,TRBJ2-7,once
TGCGCCAGCAGCCGGGTAAGACAGGGGGCTTTGGTTCCTCTTTCTCCGGACAATGAGCAGTTCTTC,CASSRVRQGALVPLSPDNEQFF,TRBV5-1,TRBD1,TRBJ2-1,NA
TGTGCCAGCGTCGATGAGGCCGGGAGCATCGCAGATACGCAGTATTTT,CASVDEAGSIADTQYF,TRBV4-2,NA,TRBJ2-3,NA
TGCGCCAGCAGCCAAAGTGGGCCAACTAATGAAAAACTGTTTTTT,CASSQSGPTNEKLFF,TRBV5-1,NA,TRBJ1-4,NA
TGTGCCAGCAGCTCATTGGCAGCAGATACGCAGTATTTT,CASSSLAADTQYF,TRBV5-6,NA,TRBJ2-3,NA
TGTGCCAGCAGCTTAAACATTCAAGAGACCCAGTACTTC,CASSLNIQETQYF,TRBV7-2,NA,TRBJ2-5,few
TGTGCCAGCAGCTCCCGTGGGAGCGGGAGGGACCTCGCCGGGGAGCTGTTTTTT,CASSSRGSGRDLAGELFF,TRBV11-3,TRBD2,TRBJ2-2,NA
TGTGCCAGCAGCCACGATAGTACTGGGGCCAACGTCCTGACTTTC,CASSHDSTGANVLTF,TRBV14,NA,TRBJ2-6,NA
TGTGCCAGCAGCAAAGAAGAGGGGGCCACTAAAAGATCCACCGGGGAGCTGTTTTTT,CASSKEEGATKRSTGELFF,TRBV21-1,NA,TRBJ2-2,NA
TGTGCCACCTCACTAGGGGAGACCCAGTACTTC,CATSLGETQYF,TRBV6-5,NA,TRBJ2-5,NA